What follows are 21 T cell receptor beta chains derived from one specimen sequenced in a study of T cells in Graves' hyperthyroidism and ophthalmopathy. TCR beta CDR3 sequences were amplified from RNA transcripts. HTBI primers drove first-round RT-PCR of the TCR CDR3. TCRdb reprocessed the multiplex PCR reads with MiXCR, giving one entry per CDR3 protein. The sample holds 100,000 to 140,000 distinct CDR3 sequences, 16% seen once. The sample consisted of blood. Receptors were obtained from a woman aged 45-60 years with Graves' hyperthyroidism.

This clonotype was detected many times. The CDR3 nucleotides read TGTGCCAGCTTTCCCTCCAGGGGTTTGTATGGCTACACCTTC. It encodes CASFPSRGLYGYTF. The chain joins TRBV28 to TRBJ1-2; the D gene is possibly TRBD1 (6 bases). Looked up from germline, CDR1 is MDHEN and CDR2 is SYDVKM. Trimming removed 8 bases from V and 5 bases from J, with 18 bases in between. This CDR3 contains 14 residues.

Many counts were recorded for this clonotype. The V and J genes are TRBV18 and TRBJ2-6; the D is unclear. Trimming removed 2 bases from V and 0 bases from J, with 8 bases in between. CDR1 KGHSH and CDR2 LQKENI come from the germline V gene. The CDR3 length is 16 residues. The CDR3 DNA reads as TGTGCCAGCTCACCATCAGACTTCTCTGGGGCCAACGTCCTGACTTTC. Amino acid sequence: CASSPSDFSGANVLTF.

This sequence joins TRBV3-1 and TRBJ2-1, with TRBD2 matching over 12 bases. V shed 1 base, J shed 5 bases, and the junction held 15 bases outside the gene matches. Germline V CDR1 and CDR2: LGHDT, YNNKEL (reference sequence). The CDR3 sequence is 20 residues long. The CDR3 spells CASSQGGLAGGPASNNEQFF. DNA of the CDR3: TGTGCCAGCAGCCAAGGGGGGCTAGCGGGAGGGCCGGCTAGCAACAATGAGCAGTTCTTC.

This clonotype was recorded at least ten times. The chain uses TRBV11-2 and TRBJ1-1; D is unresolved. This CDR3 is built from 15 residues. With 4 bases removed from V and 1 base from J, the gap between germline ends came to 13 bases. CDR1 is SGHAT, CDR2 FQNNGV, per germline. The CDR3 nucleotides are TGTGCCAGCAGCTCGAGGACTGGAGGGAACACTGAAGCTTTCTTT. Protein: CASSSRTGGNTEAFF.

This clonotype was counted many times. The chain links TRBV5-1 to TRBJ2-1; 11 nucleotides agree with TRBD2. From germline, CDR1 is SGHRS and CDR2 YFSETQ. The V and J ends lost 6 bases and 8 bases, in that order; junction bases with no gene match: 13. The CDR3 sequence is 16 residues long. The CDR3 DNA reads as TGCGCCAGCAACCCAGGCGGGACTAGCGGTTCTGATGAGCAGTTCTTC. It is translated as CASNPGGTSGSDEQFF.

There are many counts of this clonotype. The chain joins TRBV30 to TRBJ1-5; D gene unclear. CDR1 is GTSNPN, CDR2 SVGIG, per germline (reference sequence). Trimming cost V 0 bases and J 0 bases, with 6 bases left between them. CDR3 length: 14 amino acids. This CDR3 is CAWSVRDSNQPQHF. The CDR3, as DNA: TGTGCCTGGAGTGTACGGGATAGCAATCAGCCCCAGCATTTT.

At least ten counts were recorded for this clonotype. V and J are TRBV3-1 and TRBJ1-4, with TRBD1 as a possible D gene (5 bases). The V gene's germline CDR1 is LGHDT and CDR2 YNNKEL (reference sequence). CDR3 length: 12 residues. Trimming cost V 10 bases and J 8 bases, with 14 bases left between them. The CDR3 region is CAIGTASEKLFF. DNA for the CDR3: TGTGCCATAGGGACCGCGAGCGAAAAACTGTTTTTT.

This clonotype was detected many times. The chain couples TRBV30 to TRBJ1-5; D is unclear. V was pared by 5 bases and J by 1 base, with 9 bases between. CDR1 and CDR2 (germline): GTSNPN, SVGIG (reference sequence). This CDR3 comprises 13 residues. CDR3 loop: CAWDDASNQPQHF. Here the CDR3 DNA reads TGTGCCTGGGACGACGCAAGCAATCAGCCCCAGCATTTT.

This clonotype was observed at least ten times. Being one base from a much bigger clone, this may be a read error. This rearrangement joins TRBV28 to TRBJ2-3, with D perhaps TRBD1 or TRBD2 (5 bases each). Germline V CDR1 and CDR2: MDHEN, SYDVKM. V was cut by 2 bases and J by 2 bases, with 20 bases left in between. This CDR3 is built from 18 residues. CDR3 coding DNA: TGTGCCAGCAGTTTAACCGGTGGGGGACGGCTAAACACAGATACGCAGTATTTT. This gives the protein CASSLTGGGRLNTDTQYF.

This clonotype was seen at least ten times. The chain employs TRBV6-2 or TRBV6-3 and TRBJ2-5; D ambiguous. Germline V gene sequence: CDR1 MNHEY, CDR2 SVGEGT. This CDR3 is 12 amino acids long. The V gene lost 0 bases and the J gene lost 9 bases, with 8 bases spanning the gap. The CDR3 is CASSYSSASQYF. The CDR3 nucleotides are TGTGCCAGCAGTTACTCGAGCGCGTCCCAGTACTTC.

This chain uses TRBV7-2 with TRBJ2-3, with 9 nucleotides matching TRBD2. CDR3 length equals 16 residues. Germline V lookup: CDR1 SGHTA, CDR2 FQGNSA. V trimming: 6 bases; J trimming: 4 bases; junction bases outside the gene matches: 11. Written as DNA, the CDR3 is TGTGCCAGCAGTTCCACGAGGCGGGAGGGTTCAGATACGCAGTATTTT. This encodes CASSSTRREGSDTQYF.

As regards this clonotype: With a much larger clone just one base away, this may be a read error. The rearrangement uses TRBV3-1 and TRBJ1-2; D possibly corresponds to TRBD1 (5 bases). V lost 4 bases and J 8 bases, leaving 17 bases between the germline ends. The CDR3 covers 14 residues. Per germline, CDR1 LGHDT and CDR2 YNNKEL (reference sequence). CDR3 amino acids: CASSRAGGYRGYTF. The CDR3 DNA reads TGTGCCAGCAGCCGAGCCGGGGGGTATAGGGGCTACACCTTC. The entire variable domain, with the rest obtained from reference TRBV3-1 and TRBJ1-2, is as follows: DTAVSQTPKYLVTQMGNDKSIKCEQNLGHDTMYWYKQDSKKFLKIMFSYNNKELIINETVPNRFSPKSPDKAHLNLHINSLELGDSAVYFCASSRAGGYRGYTFGSGTRLTVV.

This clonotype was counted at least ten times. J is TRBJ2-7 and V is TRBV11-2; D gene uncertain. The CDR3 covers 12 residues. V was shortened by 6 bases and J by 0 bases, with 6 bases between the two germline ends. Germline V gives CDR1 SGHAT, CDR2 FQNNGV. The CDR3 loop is CASRYNSYEQYF. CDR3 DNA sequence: TGTGCCAGCAGGTACAACTCCTACGAGCAGTACTTC.

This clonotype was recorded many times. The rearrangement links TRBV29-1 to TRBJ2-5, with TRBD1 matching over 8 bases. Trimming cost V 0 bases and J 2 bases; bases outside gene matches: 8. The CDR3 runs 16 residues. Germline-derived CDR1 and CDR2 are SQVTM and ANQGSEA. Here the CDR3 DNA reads TGCAGCGTTGAAGATCCGGACAGGGCCTATCAAGAGACCCAGTACTTC. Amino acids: CSVEDPDRAYQETQYF.

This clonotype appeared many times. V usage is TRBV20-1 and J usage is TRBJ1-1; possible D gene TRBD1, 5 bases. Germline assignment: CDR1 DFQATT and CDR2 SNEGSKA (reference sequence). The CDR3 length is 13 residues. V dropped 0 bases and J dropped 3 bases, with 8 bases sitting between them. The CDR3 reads CSARDIRDTEAFF. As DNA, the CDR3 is TGCAGTGCTAGAGATATCAGGGACACTGAAGCTTTCTTT.

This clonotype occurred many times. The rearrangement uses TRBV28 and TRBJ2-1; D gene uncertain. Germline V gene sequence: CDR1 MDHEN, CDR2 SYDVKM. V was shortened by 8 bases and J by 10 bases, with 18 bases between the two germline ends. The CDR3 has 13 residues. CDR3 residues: CASLTYANPEQFF. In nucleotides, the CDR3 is TGTGCCAGCTTGACTTACGCCAATCCAGAGCAGTTCTTC.

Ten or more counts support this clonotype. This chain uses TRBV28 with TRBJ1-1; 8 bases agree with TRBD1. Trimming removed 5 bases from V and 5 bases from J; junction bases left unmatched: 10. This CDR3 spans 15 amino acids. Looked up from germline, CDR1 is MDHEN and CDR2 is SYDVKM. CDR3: CASSDSGQGSTEAFF. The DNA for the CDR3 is TGTGCCAGCAGTGATTCCGGACAGGGTTCGACTGAAGCTTTCTTT.

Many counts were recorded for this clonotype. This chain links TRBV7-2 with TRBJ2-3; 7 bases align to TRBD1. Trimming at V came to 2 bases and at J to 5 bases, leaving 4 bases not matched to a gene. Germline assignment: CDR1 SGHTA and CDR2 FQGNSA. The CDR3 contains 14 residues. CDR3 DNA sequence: TGTGCCAGCAGCTTAAGCCAGGGGGTAGATACGCAGTATTTT. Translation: CASSLSQGVDTQYF.

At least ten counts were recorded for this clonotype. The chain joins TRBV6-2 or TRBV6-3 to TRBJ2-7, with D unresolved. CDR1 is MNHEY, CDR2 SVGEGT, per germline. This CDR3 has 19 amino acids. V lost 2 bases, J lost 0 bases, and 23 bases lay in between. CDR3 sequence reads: CASSYPLYSSGGPSYEQYF. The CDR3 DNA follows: TGTGCCAGCAGTTACCCGCTGTATTCGTCCGGCGGACCCTCCTACGAGCAGTACTTC.

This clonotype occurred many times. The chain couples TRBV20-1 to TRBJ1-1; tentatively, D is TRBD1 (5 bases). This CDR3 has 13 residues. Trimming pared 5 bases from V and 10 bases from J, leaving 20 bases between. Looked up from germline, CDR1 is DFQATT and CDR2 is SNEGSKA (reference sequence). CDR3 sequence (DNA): TGCAGTGCTGGGAGGGACGAGGTCCTAGGAGCTTTCTTT. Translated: CSAGRDEVLGAFF.

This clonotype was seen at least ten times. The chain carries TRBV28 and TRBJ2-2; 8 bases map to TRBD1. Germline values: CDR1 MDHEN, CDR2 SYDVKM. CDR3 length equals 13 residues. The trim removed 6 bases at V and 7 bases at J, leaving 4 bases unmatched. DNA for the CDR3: TGTGCCAGCAGGGCAGGGGGCCACGGGGAGCTGTTTTTT. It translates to CASRAGGHGELFF.